This note documents a single T cell receptor (beta chain) sequence. Profiling relied on immunoSEQ multiplex PCR, and the TCRdb table lists in-frame clones only, not all of them. The repertoire consists of approximately 86,000 clones, with 70% to 90% occurring once and the leading ten covering 2% to 2.5%. The sample belongs to a study of control samples from healthy donors and cancer patients. The V gene's germline CDR1 is SGHTA and CDR2 FQGNSA. The V end lost 3 bases, the J end lost 5 bases, and 4 bases lay between the germline ends. This CDR3 has 11 amino acids. Material for sequencing was blood. The chain uses TRBV7-2 and TRBJ2-5; D is unclear. The receptor's source is a woman aged 40-49 years in good health. This CDR3 reads CASSFRETQYF. CDR3 coding DNA: TGTGCCAGCAGCTTTAGGGAGACCCAGTACTTC.